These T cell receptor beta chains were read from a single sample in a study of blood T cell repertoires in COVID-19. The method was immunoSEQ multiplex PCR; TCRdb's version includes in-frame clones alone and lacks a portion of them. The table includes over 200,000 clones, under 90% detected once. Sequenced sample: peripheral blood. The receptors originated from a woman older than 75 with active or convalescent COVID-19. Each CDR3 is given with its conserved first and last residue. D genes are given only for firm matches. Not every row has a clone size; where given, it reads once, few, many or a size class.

cdr3_aa: CASRRTGDRTDTQYF; cdr3_nt: TGTGCCAGCAGGAGGACGGGAGATCGCACAGATACGCAGTATTTT; j_call: TRBJ2-3; v_call: TRBV28; clone_size: -; d_call: -
cdr3_aa: CASSIGPGNYEQYF; cdr3_nt: TGTGCCAGTAGTATCGGTCCAGGAAACTACGAGCAGTACTTC; j_call: TRBJ2-7; v_call: TRBV19; clone_size: -; d_call: -
cdr3_aa: CASSPVGGRDGAFF; cdr3_nt: TGTGCCAGCAGCCCCGTCGGGGGACGGGATGGGGCTTTCTTT; j_call: TRBJ1-1; v_call: TRBV9; clone_size: -; d_call: -
cdr3_aa: CAWSTARVRPYEQYF; cdr3_nt: TGTGCCTGGAGTACTGCCCGGGTGAGGCCCTACGAGCAGTACTTC; j_call: TRBJ2-7; v_call: TRBV30; clone_size: once; d_call: -
cdr3_aa: CASTGGEDTEAFF; cdr3_nt: TGTGCCAGTACAGGGGGAGAGGACACTGAAGCTTTCTTT; j_call: TRBJ1-1; v_call: TRBV2; clone_size: once; d_call: TRBD1
cdr3_aa: CASSLTVGYGYTF; cdr3_nt: TGTGCCAGCAGTTTAACGGTTGGCTATGGCTACACCTTC; j_call: TRBJ1-2; v_call: TRBV28; clone_size: -; d_call: -
cdr3_aa: CASSFSQGNGYTF; cdr3_nt: TGTGCCAGCAGCTTCTCGCAGGGTAATGGCTACACCTTC; j_call: TRBJ1-2; v_call: TRBV7-9; clone_size: -; d_call: -
cdr3_aa: CASGLQGWMEYF; cdr3_nt: TGTGCCAGCGGGTTACAGGGGTGGATGGAGTATTTT; j_call: TRBJ2-3; v_call: TRBV6-5; clone_size: -; d_call: TRBD1
cdr3_aa: CASSPNLAGGSYEQYF; cdr3_nt: TGTGCCAGCTCACCTAATCTAGCGGGAGGGTCCTACGAGCAGTACTTC; j_call: TRBJ2-7; v_call: TRBV18; clone_size: -; d_call: TRBD2
cdr3_aa: CASSLEAAQETQYF; cdr3_nt: TGCGCCAGCAGCTTGGAAGCTGCCCAAGAGACCCAGTACTTC; j_call: TRBJ2-5; v_call: TRBV5-1; clone_size: -; d_call: -
cdr3_aa: CASSVDGSVSYEQYF; cdr3_nt: TGTGCCAGCAGCGTAGATGGTAGCGTCTCCTACGAGCAGTACTTC; j_call: TRBJ2-7; v_call: TRBV9; clone_size: -; d_call: -
cdr3_aa: CASSPRDRDLMRNEQYF; cdr3_nt: TGTGCCAGCAGCCCCCGGGACAGGGACCTGATGAGGAACGAGCAGTACTTC; j_call: TRBJ2-7; v_call: TRBV27; clone_size: -; d_call: TRBD1
cdr3_aa: CASSQGAARGEGYTF; cdr3_nt: TGCGCCAGCAGCCAAGGGGCAGCACGGGGAGAGGGCTACACCTTC; j_call: TRBJ1-2; v_call: TRBV4-3; clone_size: -; d_call: -
cdr3_aa: CSASVAGGPTDTQYF; cdr3_nt: TGCAGTGCTAGTGTAGCGGGAGGGCCTACAGATACGCAGTATTTT; j_call: TRBJ2-3; v_call: TRBV20-1; clone_size: -; d_call: TRBD2
cdr3_aa: CASSYGGGRTYNEQFF; cdr3_nt: TGTGCCAGCAGTTACGGCGGGGGCCGTACCTACAATGAGCAGTTCTTC; j_call: TRBJ2-1; v_call: TRBV28; clone_size: -; d_call: -
cdr3_aa: CASSFTQGLSYNSPLHF; cdr3_nt: TGTGCCAGCAGCTTTACCCAGGGGCTCTCCTATAATTCACCCCTCCACTTT; j_call: TRBJ1-6; v_call: TRBV5-4; clone_size: -; d_call: -
cdr3_aa: CASSTRDRGYGYTF; cdr3_nt: TGTGCCAGCAGCACCCGGGACAGGGGTTATGGCTACACCTTC; j_call: TRBJ1-2; v_call: TRBV7-2; clone_size: -; d_call: TRBD1
cdr3_aa: CASSLELTSGGSYEQYF; cdr3_nt: TGTGCCAGCAGCTTGGAACTAACTAGCGGGGGCTCCTACGAGCAGTACTTC; j_call: TRBJ2-7; v_call: TRBV5-8; clone_size: once; d_call: TRBD2
cdr3_aa: CASIPGGAEAFF; cdr3_nt: TGTGCCAGCATCCCGGGGGGGGCTGAAGCTTTCTTT; j_call: TRBJ1-1; v_call: TRBV2; clone_size: few; d_call: -
cdr3_aa: CASSPTVNTEAFF; cdr3_nt: TGTGCCAGCAGTCCTACAGTGAACACTGAAGCTTTCTTT; j_call: TRBJ1-1; v_call: TRBV12-3/TRBV12-4; clone_size: -; d_call: -
cdr3_aa: CASSPPGWLVEQYF; cdr3_nt: TGTGCCAGCTCACCTCCAGGGTGGTTGGTCGAGCAGTACTTC; j_call: TRBJ2-7; v_call: TRBV18; clone_size: -; d_call: -
cdr3_aa: CASSPDSHSPLHF; cdr3_nt: TGTGCCAGCAGCCCGGACAGTCATTCACCCCTCCACTTT; j_call: TRBJ1-6; v_call: TRBV4-2; clone_size: -; d_call: -
cdr3_aa: CASSQERGFSYNSPLHF; cdr3_nt: TGCGCCAGCAGCCAAGAACGGGGATTCTCCTATAATTCACCCCTCCACTTT; j_call: TRBJ1-6; v_call: TRBV4-1; clone_size: -; d_call: -
cdr3_aa: CAISPRDITGNTIYF; cdr3_nt: TGTGCCATCAGCCCTAGGGACATTACTGGAAACACCATATATTTT; j_call: TRBJ1-3; v_call: TRBV10-3; clone_size: once; d_call: -
cdr3_aa: CASSSTSGHGYTF; cdr3_nt: TGTGCCAGCAGCTCCACCTCAGGGCATGGCTACACCTTC; j_call: TRBJ1-2; v_call: TRBV7-9; clone_size: -; d_call: -
cdr3_aa: CASSLGSGTRGAEAFF; cdr3_nt: TGTGCCAGCAGCTTAGGAAGTGGCACACGGGGGGCTGAAGCTTTCTTT; j_call: TRBJ1-1; v_call: TRBV7-2; clone_size: -; d_call: -
cdr3_aa: CASSVDRGRGYTF; cdr3_nt: TGTGCCAGTAGCGTCGACAGGGGTAGGGGCTACACCTTC; j_call: TRBJ1-2; v_call: TRBV19; clone_size: -; d_call: TRBD1
cdr3_aa: CASSPPNGGPTDTQYF; cdr3_nt: TGTGCCAGCTCACCACCAAATGGGGGCCCGACAGATACGCAGTATTTT; j_call: TRBJ2-3; v_call: TRBV18; clone_size: few; d_call: -
cdr3_aa: CASSQSAGEGGYTF; cdr3_nt: TGTGCCAGCAGCCAATCGGCAGGGGAGGGTGGCTACACCTTC; j_call: TRBJ1-2; v_call: TRBV16; clone_size: -; d_call: -
cdr3_aa: CAWSPRLAGATDTQYF; cdr3_nt: TGTGCCTGGAGTCCCCGTCTAGCGGGGGCCACAGATACGCAGTATTTT; j_call: TRBJ2-3; v_call: TRBV30; clone_size: -; d_call: TRBD2
cdr3_aa: CASSLVGGEAFF; cdr3_nt: TGTGCCAGCAGCCTGGTAGGGGGTGAAGCTTTCTTT; j_call: TRBJ1-1; v_call: TRBV28; clone_size: -; d_call: -
cdr3_aa: CASSLDGSYNSPLHF; cdr3_nt: TGCGCCAGCAGCTTGGACGGCTCCTATAATTCACCCCTCCACTTT; j_call: TRBJ1-6; v_call: TRBV5-1; clone_size: -; d_call: -
cdr3_aa: CASSLVSYQETQYF; cdr3_nt: TGTGCCAGCAGCTTAGTTTCGTACCAAGAGACCCAGTACTTC; j_call: TRBJ2-5; v_call: TRBV7-2; clone_size: few; d_call: -
cdr3_aa: CASNPGLAGAYEQYF; cdr3_nt: TGTGCCAGCAACCCGGGACTAGCGGGAGCCTACGAGCAGTACTTC; j_call: TRBJ2-7; v_call: TRBV21-1; clone_size: -; d_call: -
cdr3_aa: CATSRGGGRGNEQFF; cdr3_nt: TGTGCCACCAGCAGAGGCGGGGGGCGTGGGAATGAGCAGTTCTTC; j_call: TRBJ2-1; v_call: TRBV15; clone_size: -; d_call: TRBD2
cdr3_aa: CASSFMGELGRGSCYTF; cdr3_nt: TGTGCTAGCAGCTTCATGGGGGAATTAGGCAGGGGATCCTGCTACACCTTC; j_call: TRBJ1-2; v_call: TRBV7-7; clone_size: once; d_call: -
cdr3_aa: CASSVAGREGREKLFF; cdr3_nt: TGTGCCAGCAGCGTAGCGGGCAGGGAAGGTAGGGAAAAACTGTTTTTT; j_call: TRBJ1-4; v_call: TRBV9; clone_size: -; d_call: -
cdr3_aa: CASKGQGGNTEAFF; cdr3_nt: TGTGCCAGCAAGGGACAGGGAGGGAACACTGAAGCTTTCTTT; j_call: TRBJ1-1; v_call: TRBV6-5; clone_size: few; d_call: TRBD1
cdr3_aa: CASRRTAQETQYF; cdr3_nt: TGTGCCAGCAGACGGACAGCCCAAGAGACCCAGTACTTC; j_call: TRBJ2-5; v_call: TRBV28; clone_size: -; d_call: -
cdr3_aa: CASSLVLAGPYNEQFF; cdr3_nt: TGCGCCAGCAGCTTGGTTCTAGCGGGCCCCTACAATGAGCAGTTCTTC; j_call: TRBJ2-1; v_call: TRBV5-1; clone_size: -; d_call: TRBD2
cdr3_aa: CASSFRAGGTNTGELFF; cdr3_nt: TGTGCCAGCAGCTTTCGAGCGGGGGGTACGAACACCGGGGAGCTGTTTTTT; j_call: TRBJ2-2; v_call: TRBV7-2; clone_size: -; d_call: TRBD2
cdr3_aa: CASSLRPGEQYF; cdr3_nt: TGTGCCAGCAGTCTCCGGCCGGGCGAGCAGTACTTC; j_call: TRBJ2-7; v_call: TRBV12-3/TRBV12-4; clone_size: once; d_call: -
cdr3_aa: CASSPPNSLAGNTGELFF; cdr3_nt: TGTGCCAGCTCACCACCCAACTCACTAGCGGGAAACACCGGGGAGCTGTTTTTT; j_call: TRBJ2-2; v_call: TRBV18; clone_size: -; d_call: TRBD2
cdr3_aa: CASSPAGRNTGELFF; cdr3_nt: TGTGCCAGTAGTCCAGCTGGGAGGAACACCGGGGAGCTGTTTTTT; j_call: TRBJ2-2; v_call: TRBV19; clone_size: -; d_call: -
cdr3_aa: CASSLSGSRTEAFF; cdr3_nt: TGTGCCAGCAGCTTATCAGGATCTCGGACTGAAGCTTTCTTT; j_call: TRBJ1-1; v_call: TRBV5-6; clone_size: few; d_call: -
cdr3_aa: CASSIGRQFYGYTF; cdr3_nt: TGTGCCAGTAGTATCGGGAGACAGTTCTATGGCTACACCTTC; j_call: TRBJ1-2; v_call: TRBV19; clone_size: -; d_call: -
cdr3_aa: CASSPAGSGNTIYF; cdr3_nt: TGTGCCAGCTCACCTGCAGGGTCCGGAAACACCATATATTTT; j_call: TRBJ1-3; v_call: TRBV18; clone_size: -; d_call: -
cdr3_aa: CASRRQGIRASYTF; cdr3_nt: TGTGCCAGCAGAAGACAGGGGATCCGTGCGAGCTACACCTTC; j_call: TRBJ1-2; v_call: TRBV6-5; clone_size: -; d_call: TRBD1